This TCR beta chain was found in a study of cytomegalovirus exposure and HLA in healthy donors. The PCR was carried out with 60 Vbeta primers and 13 Jbeta primers. Profiling relied on immunoSEQ multiplex PCR, and the TCRdb table lists in-frame clones only, not all of them. Here the sample spans 80,000 to 130,000 clones, 75% to 85% being singletons. The CDR3 contains 18 residues. Trimming removed 0 bases at V and 4 bases at J, with 21 bases between. CDR1 and CDR2 from the germline V gene are LGHNA and YNFKEQ. Sequencing was carried out using PBMCs. The chain carries TRBV4-2 and TRBJ1-2; the D is unclear. The sequence was obtained from a female donor in good health and CMV-seropositive. The CDR3 sequence: CASSQDRPWGGPIYGYTF. In DNA form, the CDR3 reads TGTGCCAGCAGCCAAGATCGGCCGTGGGGAGGGCCGATCTATGGCTACACCTTC.